This T cell receptor beta chain was documented in a study of blood T cell repertoires in COVID-19. In the study overall: Italy, Spain and the United States were the sources of the convalescent and acute COVID-19 samples. The analysed material was cDNA or gDNA that came from T cells, B-cell-depleted T cells, or PBMCs.

Authors' data handling: Amplification of reference gene primers was used by the study to estimate nucleated cell counts. Libraries were prepared by immunoSEQ multiplex PCR; TCRdb keeps only in-frame clonotypes and omits some of them. V, J and clone size are those of that table, while D and trimming were read from the DNA. The sample consists of about 140,000 clones, approximately 88% of them appearing once. Turning to this clone: The junction does not match germline at one end; this may be a read error.

The CDR3 runs 14 residues. Looked up from germline, CDR1 is GTSNPN and CDR2 is SVGIG (reference sequence). This sequence joins TRBV30 and TRBJ1-5; 7 bases map to TRBD1. The receptor was derived from a man between 65 and 85 years old with acute or convalescent COVID-19. Sequences were obtained from peripheral blood. DNA for the CDR3: TGTGTCTGGAGTGTAGGGGGCGGGGATCAGCCCCAGCATTTT. It is translated as CVWSVGGGDQPQHF.